These 7 T cell receptor beta chains were sequenced from one sample in a study of T cells after posttransplantation cyclophosphamide. A marrow graft followed busulfan-fludarabine conditioning, with cyclophosphamide on days +3 and +4. Repertoires were generated with immunoSEQ multiplex PCR, while TCRdb's copy carries only in-frame clones and drops some. This sample yields about 19,000 clones, of which around 68% are seen a single time; around 25% belongs to the top ten. This material consisted of PBMCs, taken after an allogeneic stem cell transplant with post-transplant cyclophosphamide. The receptors were sampled from a male patient between 25 and 40 years old who received an allogeneic stem cell transplant from a related donor, was CMV-positive, and had acute GVHD only. The graft donor may be the source of some T cells.

The CDR3: CASSPLRGAAGNTIYF. In nucleotides, the CDR3 is TGCGCCAGCAGCCCGCTGCGGGGGGCGGCTGGAAACACCATATATTTT. The chain combines TRBV5-1 with TRBJ1-3, with D possibly TRBD1 on 6 matching bases. Looked up from germline, CDR1 is SGHRS and CDR2 is YFSETQ. Trimming left V 4 bases short and J 2 bases short, with 16 bases between. The CDR3 is 16 residues long.

This rearrangement joins TRBV9 to TRBJ2-1, with D perhaps matching TRBD1 (6 bases). This CDR3 is 14 amino acids long. V lost 4 bases, J lost 5 bases, and 13 bases lay in between. CDR1 is SGDLS and CDR2 is YYNGEE in the germline V gene. In DNA form, the CDR3 reads TGTGCCAGCAGCCCGAGGTCAGGGGACAATGAGCAGTTCTTC. Its protein is CASSPRSGDNEQFF.

This clone was counted only a few times. The V gene is TRBV6-6, the J gene TRBJ2-2, with D perhaps TRBD2 (5 bases). The CDR3 is made up of 14 amino acids. Germline V lookup: CDR1 MNHNY, CDR2 SVGAGI (reference sequence). V was clipped by 0 bases and J by 6 bases, with 8 bases between them. CDR3 bases: TGTGCCAGCAGTTACTCCGGAGGCCCCGGGGAGCTGTTTTTT. Translating it yields CASSYSGGPGELFF.

The rearrangement joins TRBV11-2 to TRBJ2-5; D is uncertain. Between the trimmed V and J ends, which lost 5 bases and 4 bases, there was a span of 14 bases. Germline V gene sequence: CDR1 SGHAT, CDR2 FQNNGV. The CDR3 runs 14 residues. The CDR3 loop reads CASSPSRVRETQYF. In DNA form, the CDR3 reads TGTGCCAGCAGCCCCAGCCGGGTACGAGAGACCCAGTACTTC.

This chain links TRBV5-1 with TRBJ2-7, with D possibly matching TRBD2 (6 bases). Trimming shortened V by 4 bases and J by 2 bases, and 13 bases separated the two germline ends. This CDR3 comprises 14 residues. CDR1 SGHRS and CDR2 YFSETQ come from the germline V gene. Here the CDR3 DNA reads TGCGCCAGCAGCCTGGGACTCCTCGCCTACGAGCAGTACTTC. This encodes CASSLGLLAYEQYF.

This chain joins TRBV7-9 and TRBJ1-2; tentative D call: TRBD1 (5 bases). This CDR3 is 15 amino acids long. Germline V gives CDR1 SEHNR, CDR2 FQNEAQ (reference sequence). V lost 5 bases and J 8 bases, leaving 21 bases between the germline ends. CDR3 region: CASSQGQTVLGGYTF. The CDR3 region has the DNA TGTGCCAGCAGCCAGGGTCAGACAGTTCTAGGGGGCTACACCTTC.

The rearrangement links TRBV18 to TRBJ1-3; D remains ambiguous. Per the germline V gene, CDR1 is KGHSH and CDR2 is LQKENI. The CDR3 spans 14 residues. Trimming shortened V by 0 bases and J by 2 bases, and 5 bases separated the two germline ends. CDR3 residues: CASSPPGAGNTIYF. The DNA for the CDR3 is TGTGCCAGCTCACCACCCGGGGCTGGAAACACCATATATTTT.